The rows below give T cell receptor beta chains drawn from one sample of a study of blood T cell repertoires in COVID-19. The table came from immunoSEQ multiplex PCR; TCRdb's copy has only in-frame clones and leaves some out. The table lists a few hundred thousand clones, under 85% of them singletons, with 0.75% to 0.95% in the top ten. The material sequenced was peripheral blood. Receptors originate from a human donor with COVID-19, enrolled during active disease. The donor label of this sample is uncertain. Both conserved end residues are part of each CDR3. A D gene is named only where the DNA matches it firmly.

TRBJ1-2 TRBD1 TRBV28 TGTGCCAGCAGTCTTGGACAGGGGATATTATATGGCTACACCTTC CASSLGQGILYGYTF
TRBJ1-1 . TRBV19 TGTGCCAGTAGTATTTACGACAATGAAGCTTTCTTT CASSIYDNEAFF
TRBJ2-7 . TRBV7-8 TGTGCCAGCAGCCCGACCCGACTGGTGATGTACGAGCAGTACTTC CASSPTRLVMYEQYF
TRBJ1-2 TRBD1 TRBV5-4 TGTGCCAGCAGCCCAATACAGGGGTTCGGCGATGGCTACACCTTC CASSPIQGFGDGYTF
TRBJ2-5 . TRBV10-2 TGCGCCAGCAGTGAGGCGGGGTTGGTGACCCAGTACTTC CASSEAGLVTQYF
TRBJ1-2 . TRBV7-2 TGTGCCAGCAGCACCTCTTCAGGGCCAGCTAACTATGGCTACACCTTC CASSTSSGPANYGYTF
TRBJ2-5 . TRBV29-1 TGCAGCGTTGAAGTAACGGGAAAAGAGACCCAGTACTTC CSVEVTGKETQYF
TRBJ2-2 TRBD2 TRBV5-1 TGCGCCAGCAGCTCGAGACTAGCGGGCCCTCGTGGCGGGGAGCTGTTTTTT CASSSRLAGPRGGELFF
TRBJ2-7 . TRBV7-2 TGTGCCAGCAGCTTACGCAGGAACTACGAGCAGTACTTC CASSLRRNYEQYF
TRBJ2-6 TRBD1 TRBV28 TGTGCCACCAGGGGGAGCACAGGGTCGTCCTCTGGGGCCAACGTCCTGACTTTC CATRGSTGSSSGANVLTF
TRBJ1-3 . TRBV19 TGTGCCAGTAGTACCAAAGTAAGGGGTTCTGGAAACACCATATATTTT CASSTKVRGSGNTIYF
TRBJ2-2 . TRBV7-3 TGTGCCAGCAGCCTAGACTTCGACCCGCACACCGGGGAGCTGTTTTTT CASSLDFDPHTGELFF
TRBJ2-1 . TRBV7-3 TGTGCCAGCAGCCAAGTCGGCGGGTACAATGAGCAGTTCTTC CASSQVGGYNEQFF
TRBJ2-1 TRBD2 TRBV11-2 TGTGCCAGCAGCTTAGTGGGGGGGTTATACAATGAGCAGTTCTTC CASSLVGGLYNEQFF
TRBJ1-3 . TRBV6-5 TGTGCCAGCGGCGCCAGGGATTCTGGAAACACCATATATTTT CASGARDSGNTIYF
TRBJ2-1 TRBD1 TRBV27 TGTGCCAGCAGGGCGGGACAGGGGGGTCTGAATGAGCAGTTCTTC CASRAGQGGLNEQFF